Below are 3 T cell receptor beta chains sequenced from a single sample in a study of human T cells and chemical hapten exposure. Using its own MiXCR run on the RACE reads, TCRdb lists one record per CDR3 protein. The repertoire holds about 110,000 distinct CDR3 sequences, roughly a tenth seen once, with 3.1% in the top ten. Time point denoted: patch test 2, 6 weeks after DPC sensitization. Sample treatment: therapeutic diphenylcyclopropenone sensitization with weekly scalp DPC. The sequenced sample was whole blood, obtained in connection with sensitization to the hapten diphenylcyclopropenone (DPC). The source of these receptors is a woman in her thirties or forties with alopecia areata. Some clones in this sample may be carry-over from other donors' samples.

This clonotype has a handful of counts. The CDR3 here is CASSVYSGGGGDTQYF. CDR3 DNA sequence: TGTGCCAGCAGCGTATACAGCGGGGGAGGCGGGGATACGCAGTATTTT. The rearrangement links TRBV9 to TRBJ2-3; 8 nucleotides line up with TRBD2. V shed 1 base and J 6 bases; nucleotides not matched to a gene: 10. The CDR3 extends over 16 amino acids. CDR1 is SGDLS, CDR2 YYNGEE, per germline.

The chain has TRBV21-1 and TRBJ2-7; TRBD1, as called in the table, went unchecked against the DNA. TRBV21-1 is a pseudogene locus. This CDR3 contains 18 residues. CDR3 coding DNA: TGTGCCAGCATCTTTCGGGGGTTAAGAGAGTCGGTACTTTACGAGCAGTACTTC. This encodes CASIFRGLRESVLYEQYF.

The chain employs TRBV18 and TRBJ2-3; 7 nucleotides line up with TRBD1. Germline V gives CDR1 KGHSH, CDR2 LQKENI. This CDR3 is built from 16 residues. The V and J ends lost 3 bases and 8 bases, in that order; junction bases with no gene match: 14. CDR3 coding DNA: TGTGCCAGCTCACCTCGACAGGGCGAACTTGGGAGTACGCAGTATTTT. Amino acids: CASSPRQGELGSTQYF.